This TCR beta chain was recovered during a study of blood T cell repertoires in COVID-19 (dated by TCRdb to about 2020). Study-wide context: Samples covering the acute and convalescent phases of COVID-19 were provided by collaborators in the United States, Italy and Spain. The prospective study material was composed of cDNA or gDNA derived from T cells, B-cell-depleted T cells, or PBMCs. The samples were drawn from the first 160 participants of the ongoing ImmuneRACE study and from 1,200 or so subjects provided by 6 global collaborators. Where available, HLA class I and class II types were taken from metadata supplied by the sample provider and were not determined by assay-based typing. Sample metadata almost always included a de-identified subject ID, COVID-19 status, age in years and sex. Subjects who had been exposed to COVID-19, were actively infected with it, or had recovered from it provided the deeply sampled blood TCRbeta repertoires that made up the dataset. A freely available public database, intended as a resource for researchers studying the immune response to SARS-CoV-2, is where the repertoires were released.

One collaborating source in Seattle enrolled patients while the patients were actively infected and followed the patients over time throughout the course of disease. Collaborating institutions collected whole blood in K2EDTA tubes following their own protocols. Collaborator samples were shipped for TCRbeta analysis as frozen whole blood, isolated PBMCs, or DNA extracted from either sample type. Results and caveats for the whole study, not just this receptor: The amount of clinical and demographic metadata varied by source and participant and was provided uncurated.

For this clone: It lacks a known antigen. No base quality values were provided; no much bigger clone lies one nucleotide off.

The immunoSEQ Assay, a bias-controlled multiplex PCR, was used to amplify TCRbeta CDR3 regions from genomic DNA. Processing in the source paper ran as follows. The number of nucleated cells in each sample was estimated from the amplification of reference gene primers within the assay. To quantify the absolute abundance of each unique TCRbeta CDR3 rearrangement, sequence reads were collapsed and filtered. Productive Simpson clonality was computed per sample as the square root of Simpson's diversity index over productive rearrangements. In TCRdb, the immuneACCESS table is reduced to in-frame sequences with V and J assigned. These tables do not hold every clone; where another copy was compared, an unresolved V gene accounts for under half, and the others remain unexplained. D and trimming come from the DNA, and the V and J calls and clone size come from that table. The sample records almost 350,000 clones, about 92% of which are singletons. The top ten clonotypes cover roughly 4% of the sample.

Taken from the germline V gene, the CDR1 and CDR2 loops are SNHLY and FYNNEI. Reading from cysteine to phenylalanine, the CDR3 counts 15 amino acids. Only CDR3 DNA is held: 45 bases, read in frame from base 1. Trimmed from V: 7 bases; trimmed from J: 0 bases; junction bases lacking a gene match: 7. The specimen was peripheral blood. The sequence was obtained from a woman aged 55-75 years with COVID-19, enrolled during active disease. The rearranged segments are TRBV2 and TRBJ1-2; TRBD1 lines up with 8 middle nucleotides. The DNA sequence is TGTGCCAGCACCGACAGGGGCCAAACTAACTATGGCTACACCTTC. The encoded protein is CASTDRGQTNYGYTF. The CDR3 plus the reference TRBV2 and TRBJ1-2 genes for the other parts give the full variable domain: EPEVTQTPSHQVTQMGQEVILRCVPISNHLYFYWYRQILGQKVEFLVSFYNNEISEKSEIFDDQFSVERPDGSNFTLKIRSTKLEDSAMYFCASTDRGQTNYGYTFGSGTRLTVV.